This T cell receptor beta chain came from a study of fetal regulatory T cell absence and autoimmunity. Trimming shortened V by 1 base and J by 5 bases, and 18 bases separated the two germline ends. This CDR3 spans 17 amino acids. CDR1 MGHRA and CDR2 YSYEKL come from the germline V gene. Notes on this clone: Its matching antigen is unknown.

Clones were read by immunoSEQ multiplex PCR, and TCRdb kept only the in-frame ones, dropping some. This sample has 95,000 or so clones, with less than 80% found just once. Study-level findings and limits: Oligoclonal TCR enrichment in pancreas over cord blood reached over 100-fold for some clones.

The receptor was derived from a male donor with IPEX syndrome. The gene calls are TRBV4-1 and TRBJ2-4; D is perhaps TRBD1 or TRBD2 (7 bases each). The sample comprised pancreas tissue. CDR3 sequence: CASSQGSGGGGQNIQYF. The CDR3 coding sequence is TGCGCCAGCAGCCAAGGCTCAGGGGGAGGGGGACAAAACATTCAGTACTTC.